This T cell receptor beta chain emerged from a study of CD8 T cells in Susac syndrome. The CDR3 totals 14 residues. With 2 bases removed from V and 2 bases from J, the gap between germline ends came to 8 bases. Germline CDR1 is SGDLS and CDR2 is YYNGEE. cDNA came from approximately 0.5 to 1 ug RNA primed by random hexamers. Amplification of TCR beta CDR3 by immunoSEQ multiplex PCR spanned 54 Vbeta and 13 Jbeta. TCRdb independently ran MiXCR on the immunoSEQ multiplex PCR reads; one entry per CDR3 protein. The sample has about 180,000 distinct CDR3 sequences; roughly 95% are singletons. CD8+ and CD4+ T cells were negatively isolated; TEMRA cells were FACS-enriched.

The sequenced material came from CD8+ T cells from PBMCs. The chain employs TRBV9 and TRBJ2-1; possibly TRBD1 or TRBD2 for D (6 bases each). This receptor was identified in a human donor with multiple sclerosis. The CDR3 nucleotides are TGTGCCAGCAGCGTGGAGGGGGCCTACAATGAGCAGTTCTTC. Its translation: CASSVEGAYNEQFF.